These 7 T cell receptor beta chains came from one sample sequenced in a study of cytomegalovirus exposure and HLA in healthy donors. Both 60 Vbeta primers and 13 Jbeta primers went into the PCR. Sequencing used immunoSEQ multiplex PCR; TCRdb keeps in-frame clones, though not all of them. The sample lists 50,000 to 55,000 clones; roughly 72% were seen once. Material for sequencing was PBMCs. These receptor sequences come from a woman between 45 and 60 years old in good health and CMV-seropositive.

The CDR3 DNA is TGTGCCAGTAGCCGCTCAACAGATAGCAATCAGCCCCAGCATTTT. Protein: CASSRSTDSNQPQHF. J is TRBJ1-5 and V is TRBV19; D gene ambiguous. The CDR3 runs 15 residues. Germline V lookup: CDR1 LNHDA, CDR2 SQIVND (reference sequence). V lost 6 bases to trimming and J lost 0 bases, with 12 bases between them.

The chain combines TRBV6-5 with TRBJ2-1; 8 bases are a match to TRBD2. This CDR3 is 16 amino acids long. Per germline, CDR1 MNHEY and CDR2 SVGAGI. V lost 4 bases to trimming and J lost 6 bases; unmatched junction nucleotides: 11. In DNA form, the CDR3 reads TGTGCCAGCAGTTCCATACTCGGGGGGGCCGTCAATGAGCAGTTCTTC. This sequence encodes CASSSILGGAVNEQFF.

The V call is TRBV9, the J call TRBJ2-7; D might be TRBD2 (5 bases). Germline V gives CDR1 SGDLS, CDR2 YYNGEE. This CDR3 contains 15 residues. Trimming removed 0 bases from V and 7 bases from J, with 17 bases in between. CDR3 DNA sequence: TGTGCCAGCAGCGTAGGGAACTTCGAAACGGGAGAGCAGTACTTC. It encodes CASSVGNFETGEQYF.

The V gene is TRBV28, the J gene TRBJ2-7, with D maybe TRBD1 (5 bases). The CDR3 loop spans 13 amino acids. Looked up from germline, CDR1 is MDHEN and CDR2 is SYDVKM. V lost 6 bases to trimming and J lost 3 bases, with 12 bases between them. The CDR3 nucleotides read TGTGCCAGCAGCATACCTCAGGGCTACGAGCAGTACTTC. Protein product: CASSIPQGYEQYF.

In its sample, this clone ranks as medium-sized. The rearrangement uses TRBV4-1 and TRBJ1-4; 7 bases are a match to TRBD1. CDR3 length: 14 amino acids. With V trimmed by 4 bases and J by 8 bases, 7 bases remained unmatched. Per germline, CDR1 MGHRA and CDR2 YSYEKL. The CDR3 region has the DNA TGCGCCAGCAGCCGGAATACAGGGGCAGAAAAACTGTTTTTT. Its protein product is CASSRNTGAEKLFF.

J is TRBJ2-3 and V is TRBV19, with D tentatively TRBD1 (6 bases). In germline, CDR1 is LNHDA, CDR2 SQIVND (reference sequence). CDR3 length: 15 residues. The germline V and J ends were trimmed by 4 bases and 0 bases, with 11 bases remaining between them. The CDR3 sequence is CASSTPTGSTDTQYF. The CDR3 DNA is TGTGCCAGTAGTACCCCGACAGGTAGCACAGATACGCAGTATTTT. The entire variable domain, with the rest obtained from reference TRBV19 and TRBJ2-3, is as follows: DGGITQSPKYLFRKEGQNVTLSCEQNLNHDAMYWYRQDPGQGLRLIYYSQIVNDFQKGDIAEGYSVSREKKESFPLTVTSAQKNPTAFYLCASSTPTGSTDTQYFGPGTRLTVL.

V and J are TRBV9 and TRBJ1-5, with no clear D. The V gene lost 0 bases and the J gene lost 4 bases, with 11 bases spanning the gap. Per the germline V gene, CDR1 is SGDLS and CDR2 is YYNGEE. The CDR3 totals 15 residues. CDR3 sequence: CASSVGPGRNQPQHF. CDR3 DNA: TGTGCCAGCAGCGTAGGCCCGGGGAGGAATCAGCCCCAGCATTTT.